This T cell receptor beta chain was sequenced in a study of blood T cell repertoires in COVID-19. About the research overall: Donors in the United States, Italy and Spain gave samples during acute or convalescent COVID-19.

V shed 7 bases and J 2 bases; nucleotides not matched to a gene: 9. Germline CDR1 is LGHNA and CDR2 is YNFKEQ. This CDR3 contains 15 residues. Sequencing used immunoSEQ multiplex PCR; TCRdb keeps in-frame clones, though not all of them. This sample has tens of thousands of clones; about 88% occur once, and the top ten carry about 4.3%. The receptor was isolated from a man aged 45 to 65 with active COVID-19. Sequences were obtained from peripheral blood. The chain is built from TRBV4-2 and TRBJ2-3; 7 positions agree with TRBD2. The CDR3 sequence: CASIAGRGDTDTQYF. CDR3 DNA sequence: TGTGCCAGCATCGCTGGTCGGGGGGACACAGATACGCAGTATTTT.